This TCR beta chain is from a study of blood T cell repertoires in COVID-19. Study-level information: The samples span acute and convalescent COVID-19 from the United States, Italy and Spain. PBMCs, B-cell-depleted T cells, or T cells were the source of the cDNA or gDNA that made up the material.

In the authors' methods: By means of reference gene primer amplification, nucleated cell counts were estimated. TCRdb's copy holds only in-frame clones and misses some; the assay was immunoSEQ multiplex PCR. V and J calls and clone size follow that table, whereas D and trimming were derived from the DNA. This table has about 110,000 clones, more than 75% appearing once. Germline CDR1 reads SGHRS; CDR2 reads YFSETQ. The CDR3 runs 14 residues. After removal of 5 bases from V and 6 bases from J, the junction contained 3 bases not matched to a gene. The chain couples TRBV5-1 to TRBJ2-1; 12 nucleotides line up with TRBD2. Sequencing was performed on peripheral blood. The sequence was obtained from a human donor in a cohort sampled during active COVID-19. In DNA form, the CDR3 reads TGCGCCAGCAGGACTAGCGGGAGCTTCAATGAGCAGTTCTTC. Encoded protein: CASRTSGSFNEQFF.